A selection of T cell receptor beta chains follows, all from one sample in a study of cytomegalovirus exposure and HLA in healthy donors. Some clones are missing from TCRdb's copy, which holds only in-frame ones; the method was immunoSEQ multiplex PCR. The table lists roughly 180,000 clones, roughly 80% of them singletons. The sequencing input was PBMCs. These receptors all come from a male donor in good health and CMV-seronegative. CDR3s include the opening cysteine and the closing phenylalanine or tryptophan. D genes are given only for firm matches. Size is omitted from some rows. Given values are once, few, many or a class for expanded clones.

DNA: TGTGCCAGCAGCTTACAGGGGGATTCACCCCTCCACTTT
CDR3: CASSLQGDSPLHF
V: TRBV7-3
size: NA
J: TRBJ1-6
D: TRBD1

DNA: TGCGCCAGCAGCCAAGAATGGGGAAGTCGGACTAGCGGGAGTCGACGGGTCGAGCAGTACTTC
CDR3: CASSQEWGSRTSGSRRVEQYF
V: TRBV4-1
size: NA
J: TRBJ2-7
D: TRBD2

DNA: TGTGCCAGCAGACGACAGACTGAAGCTTTCTTT
CDR3: CASRRQTEAFF
V: TRBV7-9
size: few
J: TRBJ1-1
D: NA

DNA: TGTGCCAGCAGTGCCTGGGACAGAGTTAAAGAGACCCAGTACTTC
CDR3: CASSAWDRVKETQYF
V: TRBV2
size: NA
J: TRBJ2-5
D: TRBD1

DNA: TGTGCCAGCAGCTCTTATAGAGATCGGGACAGGAACACTGAAGCTTTCTTT
CDR3: CASSSYRDRDRNTEAFF
V: TRBV7-8
size: few
J: TRBJ1-1
D: TRBD1

DNA: TGCGCCAGCGCGACTAGCGGCGACTACGAGCAGTACTTC
CDR3: CASATSGDYEQYF
V: TRBV5-1
size: NA
J: TRBJ2-7
D: TRBD2

DNA: TGTGCCAGCAGCCCGCGGCCCGTCTACGAGCAGTACTTC
CDR3: CASSPRPVYEQYF
V: TRBV7-2
size: NA
J: TRBJ2-7
D: NA

DNA: TGTGCCAGCAGTGGCAGGGTAAAGACTTTC
CDR3: CASSGRVKTF
V: TRBV2
size: NA
J: TRBJ2-6
D: NA

DNA: TGTGCCAGCACAAGGGGGGGCTCGAACACTGAAGCTTTCTTT
CDR3: CASTRGGSNTEAFF
V: TRBV18
size: NA
J: TRBJ1-1
D: NA

DNA: TGCAGCGTTGAATTGACAGAAGCCTACGAGCAGTACTTC
CDR3: CSVELTEAYEQYF
V: TRBV29-1
size: NA
J: TRBJ2-7
D: NA

DNA: TGTGCCAGCAGTGGGGACAGAACCTACGAGCAGTACTTC
CDR3: CASSGDRTYEQYF
V: TRBV6-1
size: NA
J: TRBJ2-7
D: TRBD1

DNA: TGTGCCAGCAGTTTTATCACAGGTAGAAAGACCGGGGAGCTGTTTTTT
CDR3: CASSFITGRKTGELFF
V: TRBV6-5
size: NA
J: TRBJ2-2
D: NA

DNA: TGTGCCAGCAGCCAGACAGGGAACGACTCACCCCTCCACTTT
CDR3: CASSQTGNDSPLHF
V: TRBV7-3
size: NA
J: TRBJ1-6
D: TRBD1

DNA: TGTGCCAGCAGCCAAGATTGGGGACGAGGGGGCGAACTGTTTTTT
CDR3: CASSQDWGRGGELFF
V: TRBV4-2
size: once
J: TRBJ1-4
D: TRBD1

DNA: TGTGCCAGCAGCTTAGGGCAGGAGGAGGCTTTCTTT
CDR3: CASSLGQEEAFF
V: TRBV11-2
size: NA
J: TRBJ1-1
D: NA

DNA: TGCGCCAGCAGCTCACTAGCGGGAGCGGCAGATACGCAGTATTTT
CDR3: CASSSLAGAADTQYF
V: TRBV5-1
size: NA
J: TRBJ2-3
D: TRBD2

DNA: TGTGCCAGCAGTAGAATCAGGGGACCCGTAGGGTTGGACATTCAGTACTTC
CDR3: CASSRIRGPVGLDIQYF
V: TRBV27
size: NA
J: TRBJ2-4
D: NA

DNA: TGCGCCAGCAGCCAAGGGGGGGGTGGACAGCCCCAGCATTTT
CDR3: CASSQGGGGQPQHF
V: TRBV4-1
size: NA
J: TRBJ1-5
D: NA

DNA: TGTGCCAGTAGTCAGGTTTTTTCTACTGAAGCTTTCTTT
CDR3: CASSQVFSTEAFF
V: TRBV19
size: NA
J: TRBJ1-1
D: NA

DNA: TGCGCCAGCAGATCACCCGGGACTAGATTTACAGATACGCAGTATTTT
CDR3: CASRSPGTRFTDTQYF
V: TRBV4-1
size: few
J: TRBJ2-3
D: TRBD2

DNA: TGTGCCAGCAGCTTACCCCCCCTGCTAGCGGGAGCGGGCGGGGAGCTGTTTTTT
CDR3: CASSLPPLLAGAGGELFF
V: TRBV13
size: NA
J: TRBJ2-2
D: TRBD2

DNA: TGTGCCAGCAGTTCGGTCCTGACCGGGGAGCTGTTTTTT
CDR3: CASSSVLTGELFF
V: TRBV28
size: few
J: TRBJ2-2
D: NA

DNA: TGTGCCAGCAACAGACTAGCGGGGGGGTCCTACGAGCAGTACTTC
CDR3: CASNRLAGGSYEQYF
V: TRBV2
size: NA
J: TRBJ2-7
D: TRBD2

DNA: TGCGCCAGCAGCTTGGTTGGGGGGGCAGGGAATGAGCAGTTCTTC
CDR3: CASSLVGGAGNEQFF
V: TRBV5-1
size: NA
J: TRBJ2-1
D: NA

DNA: TGTGCCAGCAGCTTAACAGGGGAAGAGACCCAGTACTTC
CDR3: CASSLTGEETQYF
V: TRBV7-3
size: NA
J: TRBJ2-5
D: NA

DNA: TGTGCCAGCAGTGACCAGCAAAGGGGATGGGGCTACACCTTC
CDR3: CASSDQQRGWGYTF
V: TRBV6-1
size: few
J: TRBJ1-2
D: NA

DNA: TGCAGCGTTGAAAGGCCAGGGGAGAACTACGAGCAGTACTTC
CDR3: CSVERPGENYEQYF
V: TRBV29-1
size: NA
J: TRBJ2-7
D: NA

DNA: TGTGCCAGCAGCTTAGGGGCTAGCGGCAACACCGGGGAGCTGTTTTTT
CDR3: CASSLGASGNTGELFF
V: TRBV7-3
size: NA
J: TRBJ2-2
D: TRBD2

DNA: TGTGCCAGCAGCGCTACCTCCCGCCGGGACAGGGGTGACACAGATACGCAGTATTTT
CDR3: CASSATSRRDRGDTDTQYF
V: TRBV7-6
size: NA
J: TRBJ2-3
D: TRBD1

DNA: TGTGCCAGCAGCCAGGTGCCGGACAGGGAAGCTTTCTTT
CDR3: CASSQVPDREAFF
V: TRBV5-4
size: few
J: TRBJ1-1
D: TRBD1

DNA: TGCGCCAGCAGCTCCGGGACAGGGGAAATGCATACGCAGTATTTT
CDR3: CASSSGTGEMHTQYF
V: TRBV5-1
size: NA
J: TRBJ2-3
D: TRBD1

DNA: TGTGCCAGCTCAGTGGCCCGGCAGGGTCGGAACACTGAAGCTTTCTTT
CDR3: CASSVARQGRNTEAFF
V: TRBV18
size: NA
J: TRBJ1-1
D: NA

DNA: TGTGCCAGCAGCCAAACTCGGACTAGCGGGCGAGAGACCCAGTACTTC
CDR3: CASSQTRTSGRETQYF
V: TRBV7-2
size: NA
J: TRBJ2-5
D: TRBD2

DNA: TGTGCCAGCAGCCTGGGTTTTAGGGGGGGCAATGAGCAGTTCTTC
CDR3: CASSLGFRGGNEQFF
V: TRBV4-2
size: NA
J: TRBJ2-1
D: NA

DNA: TGTGCCACCAAAGGGGACAGCACCTACGAGCAGTACTTC
CDR3: CATKGDSTYEQYF
V: TRBV19
size: NA
J: TRBJ2-7
D: TRBD1

DNA: TGTGCCAGCAGCTTGGGTCCGGGACGGAGGGACACTGAAGCTTTCTTT
CDR3: CASSLGPGRRDTEAFF
V: TRBV5-5
size: NA
J: TRBJ1-1
D: NA

DNA: TGCGCCAGCAGCTTGGATGGGGCACGGGACACTGAAGCTTTCTTT
CDR3: CASSLDGARDTEAFF
V: TRBV5-1
size: few
J: TRBJ1-1
D: NA

DNA: TGTGCCAGCAGTTTCCGGATGACTCTGACAGACTACAATGAGCAGTTCTTC
CDR3: CASSFRMTLTDYNEQFF
V: TRBV27
size: NA
J: TRBJ2-1
D: NA

DNA: TGCGCCAGCAGCCAAGATTTGGGGACTAGAGCTAACAATGAGCAGTTCTTC
CDR3: CASSQDLGTRANNEQFF
V: TRBV4-3
size: NA
J: TRBJ2-1
D: TRBD2

DNA: TGCAGCGTTGACCGATCGCACAATTACAATGAGCAGTTCTTC
CDR3: CSVDRSHNYNEQFF
V: TRBV29-1
size: NA
J: TRBJ2-1
D: NA

DNA: TGTGCCAGCTCACCGCAACAGGGTTCAACTTGGACCCAGTACTTC
CDR3: CASSPQQGSTWTQYF
V: TRBV18
size: NA
J: TRBJ2-5
D: NA

DNA: TGTGCCAGCAGCGTAGCGCCGCCGGGACACCTGAACACCGGGGAGCTGTTTTTT
CDR3: CASSVAPPGHLNTGELFF
V: TRBV9
size: NA
J: TRBJ2-2
D: NA

DNA: TGTGCCTGGAGTGTACAGACAGGGTATGAAAAACTGTTTTTT
CDR3: CAWSVQTGYEKLFF
V: TRBV30
size: NA
J: TRBJ1-4
D: TRBD1

DNA: TGTGCCTGGAGTGTATCCGGGGTGGGCTACCCCTTC
CDR3: CAWSVSGVGYPF
V: TRBV30
size: NA
J: TRBJ1-2
D: NA

DNA: TGTGCCAGCAGCTCAAGGATAGGGGTTCAGGAGACCCAGTACTTC
CDR3: CASSSRIGVQETQYF
V: TRBV7-2
size: NA
J: TRBJ2-5
D: NA

DNA: TGTGCCAGCAGGCGGGGGGACAGTTACTATAGCAATCAGCCCCAGCATTTT
CDR3: CASRRGDSYYSNQPQHF
V: TRBV28
size: NA
J: TRBJ1-5
D: TRBD1

DNA: TGTGCCACCAGCAACAGGGCCACGCGGAACTATGGCTACACCTTC
CDR3: CATSNRATRNYGYTF
V: TRBV15
size: NA
J: TRBJ1-2
D: NA